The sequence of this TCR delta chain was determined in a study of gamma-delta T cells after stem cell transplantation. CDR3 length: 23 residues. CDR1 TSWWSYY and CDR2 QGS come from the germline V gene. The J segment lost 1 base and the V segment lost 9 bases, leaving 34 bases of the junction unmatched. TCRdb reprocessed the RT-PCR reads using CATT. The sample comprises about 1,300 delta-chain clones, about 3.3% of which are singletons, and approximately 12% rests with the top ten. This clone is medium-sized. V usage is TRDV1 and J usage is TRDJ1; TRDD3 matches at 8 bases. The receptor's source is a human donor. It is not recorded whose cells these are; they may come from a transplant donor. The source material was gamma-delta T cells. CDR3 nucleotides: TGTGCTCTCGGTTCCAACGACTACGGACGGGACTGGGGATACAGTCGATGCACCGATAAACTCATCTTT. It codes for CALGSNDYGRDWGYSRCTDKLIF.